There are a few counts of the clone carrying this TCR beta chain. These data belong to a study of cytomegalovirus exposure and HLA in healthy donors. PCR employed 60 Vbeta and 13 Jbeta primers. Sequencing used immunoSEQ multiplex PCR; TCRdb keeps in-frame clones, though not all of them. Of about 160,000 clones listed, around 84% are singletons. Trimming stripped 6 bases from V and 1 base from J, with 10 bases between. CDR1 MNHEY and CDR2 SMNVEV come from the germline V gene (reference sequence). The CDR3 runs to 14 residues. Sample: PBMCs. This clonotype was sampled from a boy aged 2 to 9 in good health and CMV-seronegative. V gene TRBV27 combines with J gene TRBJ1-5; D remains ambiguous. The DNA of the CDR3 is TGTGCCAGCAGGCGGACGGGGAGCAATCAGCCCCAGCATTTT. Translated, it gives CASRRTGSNQPQHF.